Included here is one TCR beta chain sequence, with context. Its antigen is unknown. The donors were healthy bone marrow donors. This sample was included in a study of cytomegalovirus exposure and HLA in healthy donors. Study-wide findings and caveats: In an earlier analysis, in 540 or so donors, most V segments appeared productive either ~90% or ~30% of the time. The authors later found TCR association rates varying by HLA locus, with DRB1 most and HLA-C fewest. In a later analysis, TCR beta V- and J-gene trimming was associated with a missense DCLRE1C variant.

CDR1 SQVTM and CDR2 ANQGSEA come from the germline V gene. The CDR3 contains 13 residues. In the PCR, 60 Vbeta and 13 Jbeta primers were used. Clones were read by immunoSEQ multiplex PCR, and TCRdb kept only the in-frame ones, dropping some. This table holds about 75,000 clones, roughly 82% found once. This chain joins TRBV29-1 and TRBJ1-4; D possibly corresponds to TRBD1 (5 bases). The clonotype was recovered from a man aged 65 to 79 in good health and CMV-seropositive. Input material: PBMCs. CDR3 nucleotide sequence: TGCGGGGGGGTGACCACCGGGGATGAAAAACTGTTTTTT. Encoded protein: CGGVTTGDEKLFF.